This TCR beta chain is from a study of blood T cell repertoires in COVID-19. Some clones are missing from TCRdb's copy, which holds only in-frame ones; the method was immunoSEQ multiplex PCR. Of fewer than 300,000 clones in the sample, roughly 84% are singletons; the top ten hold 0.7% to 0.9%. After removal of 0 bases from V and 5 bases from J, the junction contained 6 bases not matched to a gene. This CDR3 region has 15 residues. The germline gives CDR1 SGDLS, CDR2 YYNGEE. The chain combines TRBV9 with TRBJ2-7; 9 bases are a match to TRBD1. The source is a human donor with COVID-19, enrolled during active disease. The donor label of this sample is uncertain. Input material: peripheral blood. The CDR3 bases are TGTGCCAGCAGCGTAGTTGGACAGGGGCATGACGAGCAGTACTTC. It codes for CASSVVGQGHDEQYF. The whole variable domain, filled in from reference TRBV9 and TRBJ2-7, reads DSGVTQTPKHLITATGQRVTLRCSPRSGDLSVYWYQQSLDQGLQFLIQYYNGEERAKGNILERFSAQQFPDLHSELNLSSLELGDSALYFCASSVVGQGHDEQYFGPGTRLTVT.